Below, 18 T cell receptor beta chains from the same sample are listed, as sequenced in a study of T cells in Graves' hyperthyroidism and ophthalmopathy. Authors of the study amplified TCR beta CDR3 regions from RNA transcripts. RT-PCR in the first round (using the HTBI primer set) targeted the TCR CDR3. TCRdb analysed the multiplex PCR reads with MiXCR anew, one entry per CDR3 protein. This table holds 500,000 to 600,000 distinct CDR3 sequences, about 20% found once. The specimen sequenced was blood. The receptors stem from a man between 35 and 55 years old with Graves' ophthalmopathy.

Ten or more counts support this clonotype. V gene TRBV28 combines with J gene TRBJ2-7, with 10 bases identical to TRBD2. V dropped 5 bases and J dropped 6; count of bases not matched to a gene: 10. CDR3 length: 15 amino acids. Germline V gives CDR1 MDHEN, CDR2 SYDVKM. The chain's CDR3 is CASSLLAGTPGEQYF. CDR3 nucleotide sequence: TGTGCCAGCAGTCTACTAGCGGGGACCCCTGGCGAGCAGTACTTC.

This clonotype came up many times. The V call is TRBV27, the J call TRBJ2-1, with D uncertain. Germline V gene data show CDR1 as MNHEY and CDR2 as SMNVEV (reference sequence). The length of the CDR3 is 12 residues. Deletions cut 5 bases from V and 4 bases from J, with 6 bases between. CDR3: CASSALYNEQFF. The DNA of the CDR3 is TGTGCCAGCAGTGCCCTTTACAATGAGCAGTTCTTC.

This clonotype was counted between two and nine times. V usage is TRBV13 and J usage is TRBJ1-5; D gene unclear. Germline-derived CDR1 and CDR2 are PRHDT and FYEKMQ (reference sequence). V lost 1 base to trimming and J lost 10 bases, with 11 bases between them. The CDR3 contains 13 residues. The CDR3 DNA reads as TGTGCCAGCAGCTTAGAGTTCCAAGGCCCCCAGCATTTT. Translated: CASSLEFQGPQHF.

V gene TRBV7-3 combines with J gene TRBJ2-3, with 15 bases identical to TRBD2. Trimming cost V 5 bases and J 6 bases; bases outside gene matches: 3. The V gene's germline CDR1 is SGHTA and CDR2 FQGTGA. The CDR3 runs 15 residues. The CDR3 region has the DNA TGTGCCAGCAGCCGGACTAGCGGGGGGGAGGATACGCAGTATTTT. This translates into CASSRTSGGEDTQYF.

This clonotype has more than one count but fewer than ten. The chain combines TRBV4-3 with TRBJ1-1, with D possibly being TRBD1 (6 bases). The CDR3 is 16 amino acids. Germline CDR1 is LGHNA and CDR2 is YSLEER. Trimming removed 6 bases from V and 5 bases from J, with 22 bases in between. CDR3 amino acids: CASSPSVGARETEAFF. CDR3 in DNA: TGCGCCAGCAGTCCAAGCGTGGGGGCGAGGGAAACTGAAGCTTTCTTT.

This clonotype was observed many times. The CDR3 DNA sequence: TGTGCCAGCAGTTCCCCGGGACAGGGTCAAGAGACCCAGTACTTC. As protein: CASSSPGQGQETQYF. The chain carries TRBV28 and TRBJ2-5; 9 bases are shared with TRBD1. CDR3 length: 15 amino acids. In germline, CDR1 is MDHEN, CDR2 SYDVKM. V shed 4 bases, J shed 2 bases, and the junction held 5 bases outside the gene matches.

This chain uses TRBV28 with TRBJ2-3; TRBD2 aligns across 9 bases. Germline CDR1 is MDHEN and CDR2 is SYDVKM. Losses at the gene ends were 5 bases for V and 4 bases for J; bases not matched to a gene: 10. The CDR3 is 16 residues long. DNA of the CDR3: TGTGCCAGCAGTGCGCAGGGACTAGCCCAGGCAGATACGCAGTATTTT. Protein product: CASSAQGLAQADTQYF. Variable domain in full (rest from reference TRBV28 and TRBJ2-3): DVKVTQSSRYLVKRTGEKVFLECVQDMDHENMFWYRQDPGLGLRLIYFSYDVKMKEKGDIPEGYSVSREKKERFSLILESASTNQTSMYLCASSAQGLAQADTQYFGPGTRLTVL.

This chain links TRBV5-6 with TRBJ1-1, with TRBD1 matching 8 bases. This CDR3 comprises 15 residues. V gave up 4 bases and J gave up 0 bases; unmatched junction bases: 5. Germline V gives CDR1 SGHDT, CDR2 YYEEEE. The CDR3 DNA is TGTGCCAGCAGCCCAACAGGGGGATTGAACACTGAAGCTTTCTTT. It encodes CASSPTGGLNTEAFF.

This clonotype was counted many times. CDR3 protein: CSAIGWTEAFF. CDR3 sequence (DNA): TGCAGCGCCATTGGGTGGACTGAAGCTTTCTTT. The V gene is TRBV29-1, the J gene TRBJ1-1; no firm D call. This CDR3 spans 11 amino acids. The V end lost 7 bases, the J end lost 5 bases, and 11 bases lay between the germline ends. CDR1 SQVTM and CDR2 ANQGSEA come from the germline V gene.

This clonotype was recorded at least ten times. The rearrangement joins TRBV20-1 to TRBJ2-3; TRBD2 is a possible D gene (6 bases). The CDR3 covers 13 residues. The V gene lost 7 bases and the J gene lost 1 base, with 12 bases spanning the gap. Germline CDR1 and CDR2: DFQATT and SNEGSKA (reference sequence). CDR3 sequence (DNA): TGCAGTGGGGGGGTTGGCGGCACAGATACGCAGTATTTT. As protein: CSGGVGGTDTQYF.

This clonotype has just a few counts. The CDR3 is CASSPTQGQGGTEAFF. DNA of the CDR3: TGTGCCAGCAGCCCCACCCAAGGGCAGGGAGGCACTGAAGCTTTCTTT. The chain carries TRBV14 and TRBJ1-1, with a weak D call TRBD1 (5 bases). Trimming stripped 4 bases from V and 4 bases from J, with 19 bases between. The CDR3 sequence is 16 residues long. The germline CDR1 and CDR2 sequences are SGHDN and FVKESK.

This clonotype has ten or more counts. The chain links TRBV18 to TRBJ2-5; D uncertain. Germline V gene sequence: CDR1 KGHSH, CDR2 LQKENI. CDR3 size: 13 residues. The V and J ends lost 1 base and 2 bases respectively, with 5 bases between them. Written as DNA, the CDR3 is TGTGCCAGCTCACCACTGGGACAAGAGACCCAGTACTTC. The encoded protein is CASSPLGQETQYF.

This clonotype was detected ten times or more. This chain links TRBV11-1 with TRBJ2-7; 7 bases are shared with TRBD1. The V gene's germline CDR1 is SGHAT and CDR2 FQDESV (reference sequence). V trimming: 5 bases; J trimming: 4 bases; junction bases outside the gene matches: 11. The CDR3 length is 15 residues. The CDR3 loop reads CASSEYRGKRYEQYF. CDR3 sequence (DNA): TGTGCCAGCAGCGAGTACAGGGGAAAGAGGTACGAGCAGTACTTC.

The V call is TRBV5-6, the J call TRBJ2-3, with 12 positions matching TRBD2. Germline V lookup: CDR1 SGHDT, CDR2 YYEEEE. Trimming took 3 bases from V and 0 from J; bases not matched to a gene: 5. The CDR3 spans 17 residues. CDR3 nucleotide sequence: TGTGCCAGCAGCTCTCAGACTAGCGGGAGTAGCACAGATACGCAGTATTTT. It specifies CASSSQTSGSSTDTQYF.

This clonotype appeared a few times. This chain connects TRBV20-1 to TRBJ2-1; weak D call: TRBD2 (5 bases). CDR1 is DFQATT and CDR2 is SNEGSKA in the germline V gene (reference sequence). The CDR3 has 13 amino acids. V lost 5 bases, J lost 7 bases, and 15 bases lay in between. The CDR3 reads CSASGSTSNEQFF. As DNA, the CDR3 is TGCAGTGCTTCGGGGTCCACCTCTAATGAGCAGTTCTTC.

The rearrangement links TRBV12-3 or TRBV12-4 to TRBJ1-1; TRBD1 might be the D (6 bases). The CDR3 runs to 13 residues. Trimming took 6 bases from V and 6 from J, leaving 14 bases between them. CDR3: CASSLGQPSEAFF. As DNA, the CDR3 is TGTGCCAGCAGCCTAGGACAGCCTTCTGAAGCTTTCTTT.

Many counts were recorded for this clonotype. The chain couples TRBV7-2 to TRBJ2-7; a possible D gene is TRBD2 (6 bases). V dropped 7 bases and J dropped 3 bases, with 13 bases sitting between them. Per germline, CDR1 SGHTA and CDR2 FQGNSA. The CDR3 covers 13 residues. The CDR3 region has the DNA TGTGCCAGCACCCGGGACTCCCGCTACGAGCAGTACTTC. Translated, it gives CASTRDSRYEQYF.

In this sample, this clonotype turned up a few times. The chain recombines TRBV27 with TRBJ1-6; D is unresolved. Deletions cut 1 base from V and 7 bases from J, with 5 bases between. The CDR3 is 13 residues long. The germline V gene encodes CDR1 MNHEY and CDR2 SMNVEV (reference sequence). CDR3 DNA sequence: TGTGCCAGCAGTTTATTGGGGAATTCACCCCTCCACTTT. Translation gives CASSLLGNSPLHF.